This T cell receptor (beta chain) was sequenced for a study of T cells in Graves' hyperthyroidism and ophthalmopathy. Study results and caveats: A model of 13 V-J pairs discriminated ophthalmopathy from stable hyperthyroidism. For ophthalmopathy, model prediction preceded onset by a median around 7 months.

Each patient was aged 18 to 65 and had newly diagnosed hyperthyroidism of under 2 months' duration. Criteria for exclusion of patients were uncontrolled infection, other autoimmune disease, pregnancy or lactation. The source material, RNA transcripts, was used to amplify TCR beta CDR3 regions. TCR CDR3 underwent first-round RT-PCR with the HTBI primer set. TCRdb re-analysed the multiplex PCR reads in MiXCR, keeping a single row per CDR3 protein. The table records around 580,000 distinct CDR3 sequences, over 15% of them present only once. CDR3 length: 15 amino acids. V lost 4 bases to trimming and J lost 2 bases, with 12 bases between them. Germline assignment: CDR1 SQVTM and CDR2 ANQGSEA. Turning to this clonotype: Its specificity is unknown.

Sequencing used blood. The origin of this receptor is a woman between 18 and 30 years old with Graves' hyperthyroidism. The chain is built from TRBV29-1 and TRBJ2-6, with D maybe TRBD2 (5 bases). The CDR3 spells CSVVRHGAGANVLTF. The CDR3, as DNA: TGCAGCGTTGTCAGACACGGGGCTGGGGCCAACGTCCTGACTTTC.